These 32 T cell receptor beta chains came from one sample sequenced in a study of cytomegalovirus exposure and HLA in healthy donors. Produced via immunoSEQ multiplex PCR; TCRdb's table is partial and in-frame only. The table has 60,000 or so clones, 90% seen once. The sequenced sample consisted of PBMCs. These receptor sequences come from a man aged 18 to 30 in good health and CMV-seronegative.

V and J are TRBV15 and TRBJ2-1, with 10 bases matching TRBD2. This CDR3 has 17 residues. The junction had 7 bases not matched to a gene; V was cut back by 0 bases and J by 5 bases. Germline V gene sequence: CDR1 LNHNV, CDR2 YYDKDF (reference sequence). CDR3 region: CATSRDILAGINNEQFF. The CDR3 DNA follows: TGTGCCACCAGCAGAGATATACTAGCGGGAATTAACAATGAGCAGTTCTTC.

The chain uses TRBV19 and TRBJ1-2; D gene ambiguous. Trimming shortened V by 5 bases and J by 8 bases, and 15 bases separated the two germline ends. Per the germline V gene, CDR1 is LNHDA and CDR2 is SQIVND (reference sequence). CDR3 length equals 13 residues. In DNA, the CDR3 is TGTGCCAGTAGTCCAAATGGCAGGAACGGCTACACCTTC. Amino acid sequence: CASSPNGRNGYTF.

V gene TRBV9 combines with J gene TRBJ2-1; TRBD2 aligns across 7 bases. The V gene's germline CDR1 is SGDLS and CDR2 YYNGEE. The CDR3 extends over 14 amino acids. The V and J ends lost 4 bases and 4 bases, in that order; junction bases with no gene match: 5. This chain's CDR3 is CASSTERGYNEQFF. In DNA, the CDR3 is TGTGCCAGCAGCACAGAGCGGGGATACAATGAGCAGTTCTTC.

The J gene is TRBJ2-6, the V gene TRBV9; 8 nucleotides match TRBD1. CDR3 size: 17 residues. CDR1 and CDR2 from the germline V gene are SGDLS and YYNGEE. Unmatched junction bases numbered 8, after V lost 4 bases and J lost 2 bases. Here the CDR3 reads CASSTRDRRTGANVLTF. The CDR3 DNA reads as TGTGCCAGCAGCACCCGGGACAGGCGTACTGGGGCCAACGTCCTGACTTTC.

For this clone: A junction boundary mismatches the germline segment, possibly from a read error. The CDR3 sequence is CASSLAEREGPHEQYF. CDR3 DNA sequence: TGTGCTAGCAGCTTAGCGGAGCGGGAGGGCCCTCACGAGCAGTACTTC. The chain carries TRBV7-7 and TRBJ2-7; 10 bases match TRBD2. The CDR3 is made up of 16 amino acids. CDR1 is SSHAT, CDR2 FNYEAQ, per germline (reference sequence).

The rearrangement links TRBV15 to TRBJ2-1; D gene ambiguous. The CDR3 runs to 13 residues. V lost 2 bases and J 9 bases, leaving 11 bases between the germline ends. Germline V gene sequence: CDR1 LNHNV, CDR2 YYDKDF (reference sequence). The CDR3 region is CATSRKTAVEQFF. Written as DNA, the CDR3 is TGTGCCACCAGCAGAAAGACGGCGGTTGAGCAGTTCTTC.

The rearrangement uses TRBV7-8 and TRBJ2-7, with D possibly being TRBD1 (6 bases). The V gene lost 7 bases and the J gene lost 6 bases, with 16 bases spanning the gap. Per germline, CDR1 SGHVS and CDR2 FQNEAQ. CDR3 length: 13 amino acids. In DNA form, the CDR3 reads TGTGCCAGCACTACTACCAGGGGCGGCGAGCAGTACTTC. This translates into CASTTTRGGEQYF.

The J gene is TRBJ2-5, the V gene TRBV14; 10 nucleotides align to TRBD2. J lost 6 bases, V lost 2 bases, and 18 bases had no gene match. Looked up from germline, CDR1 is SGHDN and CDR2 is FVKESK. The length of the CDR3 is 19 residues. The DNA for the CDR3 is TGTGCCAGCAGCCAAAGAGGAGGTAAGCGGGAGGGCGTTTCAAAGACCCAGTACTTC. Protein product: CASSQRGGKREGVSKTQYF.

The chain carries TRBV5-5 and TRBJ2-1, with a possible D match to TRBD2 (6 bases). V gave up 4 bases and J gave up 10 bases, with 21 bases separating them. Germline lookup yields CDR1 SGHKS and CDR2 YYEKEE (reference sequence). This CDR3 comprises 15 residues. CDR3 sequence: CASSAGLRLVEEQFF. The CDR3 DNA reads as TGTGCCAGCAGCGCGGGACTCCGGTTGGTGGAAGAGCAGTTCTTC.

V usage is TRBV18 and J usage is TRBJ2-1; TRBD2 matches 9 bases. The CDR3 extends over 17 amino acids. The germline gives CDR1 KGHSH, CDR2 LQKENI. V dropped 2 bases and J dropped 5; count of bases not matched to a gene: 10. The CDR3 bases are TGTGCCAGCTCACCAAACACTAGAGCGGGAGGCCACAATGAGCAGTTCTTC. Its translation: CASSPNTRAGGHNEQFF.

The rearrangement links TRBV30 to TRBJ2-7; D is perhaps TRBD2 (6 bases). CDR1 is GTSNPN, CDR2 SVGIG, per germline (reference sequence). This CDR3 region has 13 residues. The ends were cut back, 2 bases at V and 5 bases at J, with 13 bases in the middle. As DNA, the CDR3 is TGTGCCTGGAGTCGCGGAGGGTCCCACGAGCAGTACTTC. Encoded protein: CAWSRGGSHEQYF.

This sequence joins TRBV11-2 and TRBJ2-1; D gene unclear. V was pared by 6 bases and J by 3 bases, with 15 bases between. Per the germline V gene, CDR1 is SGHAT and CDR2 is FQNNGV. This CDR3 is 15 amino acids long. The CDR3 region has the DNA TGTGCCAGCAGGCTTTCCGAGCCTCGCTACAATGAGCAGTTCTTC. This codes for CASRLSEPRYNEQFF.

This chain connects TRBV7-9 to TRBJ1-1; TRBD1 matches 7 bases. Germline V gives CDR1 SEHNR, CDR2 FQNEAQ (reference sequence). The CDR3 has 13 amino acids. The trim removed 5 bases at V and 3 bases at J, leaving 3 bases unmatched. DNA of the CDR3: TGTGCCAGCAGCGTAGACAGGGACACTGAAGCTTTCTTT. Its protein product is CASSVDRDTEAFF.

The chain is built from TRBV28 and TRBJ2-7; D might be TRBD1 (6 bases). The V end lost 7 bases, the J end lost 3 bases, and 13 bases lay between the germline ends. The CDR3 totals 13 residues. Per the germline V gene, CDR1 is MDHEN and CDR2 is SYDVKM. CDR3 sequence: CASMTGHLYEQYF. The CDR3 nucleotides are TGTGCCAGCATGACAGGACACCTCTACGAGCAGTACTTC.

The genes are TRBV7-2 and TRBJ2-1; D gene uncertain. Germline V gene lookup returns CDR1 SGHTA and CDR2 FQGNSA. This CDR3 is 12 amino acids long. V was trimmed by 3 bases and J by 10 bases, leaving 10 bases between them. The CDR3: CASSFPGLEQFF. CDR3 coding DNA: TGTGCCAGCAGCTTCCCAGGTTTGGAGCAGTTCTTC.

The J gene is TRBJ2-5, the V gene TRBV9; D gene uncertain. Germline V CDR1 and CDR2: SGDLS, YYNGEE. The CDR3 sequence is 17 residues long. Trimming shortened V by 4 bases and J by 0 bases, and 19 bases separated the two germline ends. CDR3 sequence reads: CASSPTPNLEHQETQYF. The CDR3 bases are TGTGCCAGCAGCCCCACCCCAAACTTAGAACACCAAGAGACCCAGTACTTC.

This rearrangement joins TRBV9 to TRBJ2-1, with 7 bases identical to TRBD1. This CDR3 has 14 residues. CDR1 is SGDLS and CDR2 is YYNGEE in the germline V gene. V shed 4 bases, J shed 3 bases, and the junction held 4 bases outside the gene matches. The CDR3, as DNA: TGTGCCAGCAGCCCCCGGGACAGCTACAATGAGCAGTTCTTC. Translating it yields CASSPRDSYNEQFF.

This clone appeared a single time. The chain couples TRBV5-1 to TRBJ2-2, with 9 bases fitting TRBD1. Germline CDR1 is SGHRS and CDR2 is YFSETQ. With V trimmed by 4 bases and J by 0 bases, 4 bases remained unmatched. The CDR3 has 16 residues. The CDR3 DNA sequence: TGCGCCAGCAGCGGACAGGGGCATACGAACACCGGGGAGCTGTTTTTT. Its protein is CASSGQGHTNTGELFF.

The chain couples TRBV18 to TRBJ2-1; TRBD2 matches at 7 bases. The J segment lost 4 bases and the V segment lost 2 bases, leaving 5 bases of the junction unmatched. The CDR3 extends over 15 amino acids. Germline V gene lookup returns CDR1 KGHSH and CDR2 LQKENI. CDR3 coding DNA: TGTGCCAGCTCACCAACTGCGGGAGCATACAATGAGCAGTTCTTC. It specifies CASSPTAGAYNEQFF. The whole variable domain, remainder taken from reference TRBV18 and TRBJ2-1, is NAGVMQNPRHLVRRRGQEARLRCSPMKGHSHVYWYRQLPEEGLKFMVYLQKENIIDESGMPKERFSAEFPKEGPSILRIQQVVRGDSAAYFCASSPTAGAYNEQFFGPGTRLTVL.

The chain uses TRBV9 and TRBJ2-2; 10 bases map to TRBD2. CDR3 length: 18 residues. Germline V gene sequence: CDR1 SGDLS, CDR2 YYNGEE. V lost 2 bases and J lost 0; bases outside the gene matches: 7. The CDR3 loop is CASSVFYGLAANTGELFF. The CDR3 DNA reads as TGTGCCAGCAGCGTTTTCTACGGACTAGCGGCGAACACCGGGGAGCTGTTTTTT.

This chain links TRBV5-1 with TRBJ2-5; 7 nucleotides align to TRBD2. Germline assignment: CDR1 SGHRS and CDR2 YFSETQ. CDR3 size: 18 residues. V shed 2 bases, J shed 2 bases, and the junction held 15 bases outside the gene matches. CDR3 nucleotides: TGCGCCAGCAGCTTTGGGGGGGACTCTAGACCCGCGCAAGAGACCCAGTACTTC. This translates into CASSFGGDSRPAQETQYF. The full variable domain, completed using reference TRBV5-1 and TRBJ2-5, is KAGVTQTPRYLIKTRGQQVTLSCSPISGHRSVSWYQQTPGQGLQFLFEYFSETQRNKGNFPGRFSGRQFSNSRSEMNVSTLELGDSALYLCASSFGGDSRPAQETQYFGPGTRLLVL.

The rearrangement uses TRBV5-1 and TRBJ1-3, with 8 bases that match TRBD1. Trimming cost V 5 bases and J 0 bases; bases outside gene matches: 4. The CDR3 is 15 residues long. CDR1 SGHRS and CDR2 YFSETQ come from the germline V gene. CDR3 sequence (DNA): TGCGCCAGCAGTTATACAGGGGGCTCTGGAAACACCATATATTTT. This gives the protein CASSYTGGSGNTIYF.

Written as DNA, the CDR3 is TGTGCCAGCAGTTTCGGTCCCAATGAGCAGTTCTTC. It translates to CASSFGPNEQFF. The chain combines TRBV28 with TRBJ2-1; D not resolved. Per the germline V gene, CDR1 is MDHEN and CDR2 is SYDVKM. CDR3 length: 12 residues. The V gene lost 3 bases and the J gene lost 6 bases, with 6 bases spanning the gap. The whole variable domain, filled in from reference TRBV28 and TRBJ2-1, reads DVKVTQSSRYLVKRTGEKVFLECVQDMDHENMFWYRQDPGLGLRLIYFSYDVKMKEKGDIPEGYSVSREKKERFSLILESASTNQTSMYLCASSFGPNEQFFGPGTRLTVL.

This chain links TRBV28 with TRBJ2-7; tentatively, D is TRBD1 (6 bases). The CDR3 has 15 amino acids. The germline V gene encodes CDR1 MDHEN and CDR2 SYDVKM. With 8 bases removed from V and 0 bases from J, the gap between germline ends came to 17 bases. The DNA of the CDR3 is TGTGCCAGCCACGCCCTGGGGGCAGTCTCCTACGAGCAGTACTTC. As protein: CASHALGAVSYEQYF.

V usage is TRBV27 and J usage is TRBJ2-3, with D perhaps TRBD2 (6 bases). The ends were cut back, 9 bases at V and 0 bases at J, with 16 bases in the middle. There are 15 residues in the CDR3. Germline CDR1 is MNHEY and CDR2 is SMNVEV (reference sequence). CDR3 coding DNA: TGTGCCAGTAATAAGTTTAGCGGAAGCACAGATACGCAGTATTTT. Its protein is CASNKFSGSTDTQYF.

V usage is TRBV6-4 and J usage is TRBJ2-1, with TRBD1 matching over 7 bases. Germline loops: CDR1 MRHNA, CDR2 SNTAGT. V lost 0 bases to trimming and J lost 0 bases; unmatched junction nucleotides: 2. The CDR3 contains 16 residues. The CDR3 DNA reads TGTGCCAGCAGTGACTCTGGACAGGCCTCCTACAATGAGCAGTTCTTC. This translates into CASSDSGQASYNEQFF.

This sequence joins TRBV2 and TRBJ2-3; TRBD2 matches at 7 bases. The CDR3 covers 16 residues. V shed 2 bases and J 0 bases; nucleotides not matched to a gene: 5. Germline V CDR1 and CDR2: SNHLY, FYNNEI. The CDR3 loop reads CASSEIGSGSTDTQYF. CDR3 sequence (DNA): TGTGCCAGCAGTGAAATAGGTAGCGGGAGCACAGATACGCAGTATTTT.

This chain joins TRBV9 and TRBJ2-3; 8 nucleotides agree with TRBD1. From germline, CDR1 is SGDLS and CDR2 YYNGEE. The CDR3 loop spans 17 amino acids. V lost 4 bases and J lost 6; bases outside the gene matches: 16. CDR3 DNA sequence: TGTGCCAGCAGCCGAACCGGACAGGGTACCTCCGAGGATACGCAGTATTTT. This gives the protein CASSRTGQGTSEDTQYF.

This rearrangement joins TRBV28 to TRBJ2-4; a possible D gene is TRBD2 (6 bases). The CDR3 is made up of 21 amino acids. Trimming removed 6 bases from V and 1 base from J, with 31 bases in between. Germline CDR1 is MDHEN and CDR2 is SYDVKM. In DNA, the CDR3 is TGTGCCAGCAGCCCGCGAGCAATAGCGGAACACCGAGCGTTTGCCAAAAACATTCAGTACTTC. Its protein is CASSPRAIAEHRAFAKNIQYF.

The chain employs TRBV6-5 and TRBJ2-1; D is perhaps TRBD2 (6 bases). Looked up from germline, CDR1 is MNHEY and CDR2 is SVGAGI. CDR3 length equals 13 residues. Trimming removed 11 bases from V and 3 bases from J, with 14 bases in between. The CDR3: CASRAGNYNEQFF. CDR3 nucleotide sequence: TGTGCCTCCCGAGCGGGCAACTACAATGAGCAGTTCTTC.

V gene TRBV5-1 combines with J gene TRBJ2-4; D possibly corresponds to TRBD2 (5 bases). The V end was cut by 7 bases, the J end by 0 bases, with 26 bases between. CDR1 and CDR2 (germline): SGHRS, YFSETQ. The CDR3 sequence is 19 residues long. The CDR3 is CASQRDWRDSGLAKNIQYF. DNA for the CDR3: TGCGCCAGCCAGAGGGATTGGCGTGACTCCGGACTAGCCAAAAACATTCAGTACTTC.

The chain has TRBV5-1 and TRBJ1-3; the D gene is possibly TRBD1 (6 bases). This CDR3 comprises 15 residues. V was shortened by 6 bases and J by 2 bases, with 15 bases between the two germline ends. From germline, CDR1 is SGHRS and CDR2 YFSETQ. CDR3 nucleotides: TGCGCCAGCACCGATGGGGGGGGCGCTGGAAACACCATATATTTT. It yields the protein CASTDGGGAGNTIYF.